This TCR beta chain is drawn from a study of blood T cell repertoires in COVID-19. Libraries were prepared by immunoSEQ multiplex PCR; TCRdb keeps only in-frame clonotypes and omits some of them. The sample consists of approximately 100,000 clones, more than 85% of them appearing once. V shed 5 bases and J 9 bases; nucleotides not matched to a gene: 10. Germline assignment: CDR1 KGHSH and CDR2 LQKENI. CDR3 length: 14 amino acids. This TCR derives from a human donor with acute or convalescent COVID-19. The donor label of this sample is uncertain. The chain uses TRBV18 and TRBJ1-5; the match to TRBD1 covers 7 bases. The sequencing sample was made of peripheral blood. The CDR3 sequence is CASSTRQGEWPQHF. As DNA, the CDR3 is TGTGCCAGCTCAACTAGACAGGGCGAATGGCCCCAGCATTTT.